Below, 10 T cell receptor beta chains from the same sample are listed, as sequenced in a study of shared clonotypes between healthy human individuals. Here immunoSEQ multiplex PCR was the method, and the copy in TCRdb shows in-frame clones only, minus some. Of about 2 million clones listed, about 95% are singletons. The naive CD8 fraction comprised CD45RO-negative cells positively selected for CCR7 and excluded terminally differentiated effector memory CD45RA+ cells. Source material: naive CD8+ T cells sorted from blood. The receptors were gathered from a man aged 18 to 29 in good health.

J is TRBJ2-5 and V is TRBV7-2, with 14 bases aligning to TRBD2. In germline, CDR1 is SGHTA, CDR2 FQGNSA. Losses at the gene ends were 4 bases for V and 1 base for J; bases not matched to a gene: 5. The CDR3 spans 17 residues. The CDR3 loop reads CASSSGTSGRGQETQYF. CDR3 nucleotides: TGTGCCAGCAGCTCAGGGACTAGCGGGAGAGGCCAAGAGACCCAGTACTTC.

The V gene is TRBV2, the J gene TRBJ2-7, with TRBD1 matching over 8 bases. CDR3 size: 12 residues. J gave up 6 bases and V 6 bases, and 4 bases lay outside the gene matches. The germline V gene has CDR1 SNHLY and CDR2 FYNNEI. The CDR3 coding sequence is TGTGCCAGCAGGGGGACAGGTGCCGAGCAGTACTTC. It codes for CASRGTGAEQYF. Filled out from reference TRBV2 and TRBJ2-7, the complete variable domain reads EPEVTQTPSHQVTQMGQEVILRCVPISNHLYFYWYRQILGQKVEFLVSFYNNEISEKSEIFDDQFSVERPDGSNFTLKIRSTKLEDSAMYFCASRGTGAEQYFGPGTRLTVT.

The CDR3 coding sequence is TGTGCCATCAGTGTCGAGGACAGTCCTTACTATGGCTACACCTTC. Its protein product is CAISVEDSPYYGYTF. The J gene is TRBJ1-2, the V gene TRBV10-3, with D possibly matching TRBD1 (6 bases). The CDR3 contains 15 residues. V was trimmed by 4 bases and J by 3 bases, leaving 15 bases between them. Per germline, CDR1 ENHRY and CDR2 SYGVKD.

The chain is built from TRBV19 and TRBJ2-3, with 12 bases fitting TRBD2. V dropped 6 bases and J dropped 2; count of bases not matched to a gene: 6. This CDR3 is 16 amino acids long. Germline loops: CDR1 LNHDA, CDR2 SQIVND (reference sequence). CDR3 amino acids: CASSPWTSGVTDTQYF. The CDR3 DNA reads as TGTGCCAGTAGCCCATGGACTAGCGGGGTCACAGATACGCAGTATTTT.

As for this clone: Other DNA sequences in the sample encode the same CDR3. J is TRBJ2-7 and V is TRBV19; weak D call: TRBD1 (6 bases). Germline V gives CDR1 LNHDA, CDR2 SQIVND (reference sequence). Trimming cost V 0 bases and J 6 bases, with 9 bases left between them. The CDR3 is 13 amino acids. The CDR3 region is CASSIDPRGEQYF. DNA for the CDR3: TGTGCCAGTAGTATAGATCCCAGGGGCGAGCAGTACTTC.

This clone was observed a few times. This chain joins TRBV2 and TRBJ2-1, with D maybe TRBD2 (5 bases). The CDR3 has 12 amino acids. Germline CDR1 is SNHLY and CDR2 is FYNNEI. The V gene lost 7 bases and the J gene lost 9 bases, with 13 bases spanning the gap. CDR3 residues: CASKRQDSEQFF. The CDR3 DNA follows: TGTGCCAGCAAGCGGCAGGATAGTGAGCAGTTCTTC.

The sample holds one count of this clone. This chain uses TRBV11-2 with TRBJ2-7; 9 bases agree with TRBD2. The V and J ends lost 7 bases and 4 bases, in that order; junction bases with no gene match: 11. The CDR3 totals 15 residues. Germline V lookup: CDR1 SGHAT, CDR2 FQNNGV. CDR3 amino acids: CASTPGLREGYEQYF. The CDR3 DNA reads TGTGCCAGCACCCCCGGTTTGCGGGAGGGGTACGAGCAGTACTTC. Filled out from reference TRBV11-2 and TRBJ2-7, the complete variable domain reads EAGVAQSPRYKIIEKRQSVAFWCNPISGHATLYWYQQILGQGPKLLIQFQNNGVVDDSQLPKDRFSAERLKGVDSTLKIQPAKLEDSAVYLCASTPGLREGYEQYFGPGTRLTVT.

This chain joins TRBV18 and TRBJ2-2; no clear D. Trimming took off 0 bases at V and 6 bases at J, with 2 bases between the two ends. Germline CDR1 reads KGHSH; CDR2 reads LQKENI. This CDR3 region has 12 residues. Here the CDR3 DNA reads TGTGCCAGCTCACCACCGGCCGGGGAGCTGTTTTTT. Protein: CASSPPAGELFF.

The table lists this clone with a count of one. The chain recombines TRBV19 with TRBJ2-5; 7 positions agree with TRBD2. The V segment lost 9 bases and the J segment 5 bases; nucleotides outside the gene matches: 15. The germline V gene has CDR1 LNHDA and CDR2 SQIVND (reference sequence). The CDR3 is 15 residues long. The DNA of the CDR3 is TGTGCCAGCAATCCCGGGACTACCTCTTCGGAGACCCAGTACTTC. Its protein is CASNPGTTSSETQYF.

The chain uses TRBV5-1 and TRBJ2-3; 9 bases match TRBD2. The V and J ends lost 4 bases and 0 bases, in that order; junction bases with no gene match: 3. Germline assignment: CDR1 SGHRS and CDR2 YFSETQ. The CDR3 totals 15 residues. CDR3 region: CASSSLAGSTDTQYF. CDR3 in DNA: TGCGCCAGCAGCAGTCTAGCGGGAAGCACAGATACGCAGTATTTT.